The 20 T cell receptor beta chains presented below share a single source sample, sequenced in a study of a mutant IDH1 vaccine in newly diagnosed glioma. Time point here: baseline, week 1 (first vaccination visit). The treatment here: pre-vaccination baseline after standard-of-care therapy. The protocol was immunoSEQ multiplex PCR, while the TCRdb copy is restricted to in-frame clones and leaves out a portion. The data show around 82,000 clones, 82% seen once. Sample: PBMCs, taken from a glioma patient treated with radiotherapy, temozolomide or both. All receptors derive from a man in his forties or fifties with glioma. Some clones in this sample may be carry-over from other donors' samples.

This chain joins TRBV6-1 and TRBJ1-4; 9 bases fit TRBD1. CDR3 size: 15 residues. V shed 7 bases, J shed 3 bases, and the junction held 6 bases outside the gene matches. Germline CDR1 MNHNS, CDR2 SASEGT. The CDR3 here is CASNDRGNANEKLFF. In DNA form, the CDR3 reads TGTGCCAGCAACGACAGGGGGAACGCTAATGAAAAACTGTTTTTT.

This chain connects TRBV29-1 to TRBJ2-3; TRBD2 agrees at 11 bases. The CDR3 runs 15 residues. Germline CDR1 SQVTM, CDR2 ANQGSEA. The V segment lost 6 bases and the J segment 7 bases; nucleotides outside the gene matches: 12. The CDR3 protein is CSVRTSGYTGYTQYF. In DNA form, the CDR3 reads TGCAGCGTGAGGACTAGCGGGTACACGGGATATACGCAGTATTTT.

CDR3 in amino acids: CASSLRAFGNYTF. Here the CDR3 DNA reads TGCGCCAGCAGCTTGAGGGCTTTTGGAAACTACACCTTC. V is TRBV5-1 and J is TRBJ1-2; no reliable D call. The V gene's germline CDR1 is SGHRS and CDR2 YFSETQ. The length of the CDR3 is 13 residues. V was trimmed by 1 base and J by 10 bases, leaving 14 bases between them.

Concerning this clone: One base away lies a much larger clone, so this may be a sequencing read error. The V call is TRBV4-2, the J call TRBJ1-1; possibly TRBD1 for D (6 bases). Trimming removed 3 bases at V and 1 base at J, with 9 bases between. CDR1 LGHNA and CDR2 YNFKEQ come from the germline V gene. The CDR3 is made up of 14 amino acids. CDR3 amino acids: CASSQAGANTEAFF. DNA for the CDR3: TGTGCCAGCAGCCAGGCAGGGGCGAACACTGAAGCTTTCTTT.

This chain uses TRBV7-9 with TRBJ2-7; D possibly uses TRBD1 or TRBD2 (5 bases each). The V end was cut by 6 bases, the J end by 1 base, with 13 bases between. Per germline, CDR1 SEHNR and CDR2 FQNEAQ (reference sequence). The CDR3 is made up of 14 amino acids. The CDR3 spells CASSKAAGSYEQYF. The DNA of the CDR3 is TGTGCCAGCAGTAAAGCGGCAGGGTCCTACGAGCAGTACTTC.

The chain couples TRBV7-9 to TRBJ1-4; the D is unclear. CDR1 is SEHNR and CDR2 is FQNEAQ in the germline V gene (reference sequence). The CDR3 consists of 14 residues. V lost 3 bases to trimming and J lost 1 base, with 6 bases between them. CDR3 bases: TGTGCCAGCAGCTTCGAAGGAACTAATGAAAAACTGTTTTTT. It yields the protein CASSFEGTNEKLFF.

The gene calls are TRBV6-5 and TRBJ2-6, with 7 bases that match TRBD2. Germline V CDR1 and CDR2: MNHEY, SVGAGI. The CDR3 has 15 amino acids. J lost 4 bases, V lost 5 bases, and 5 bases had no gene match. The CDR3 nucleotides read TGTGCCAGCAGTCCCCTAGCGGCAGGGGCCAACGTCCTGACTTTC. It codes for CASSPLAAGANVLTF.

V and J are TRBV27 and TRBJ1-1; weak D call: TRBD1 (5 bases). Trimming removed 3 bases at V and 0 bases at J, with 11 bases between. This CDR3 contains 15 residues. Germline CDR1 and CDR2: MNHEY and SMNVEV (reference sequence). CDR3 protein: CASSFWGNMNTEAFF. The DNA of the CDR3 is TGTGCCAGCAGTTTTTGGGGGAACATGAACACTGAAGCTTTCTTT.

The chain recombines TRBV19 with TRBJ1-2, with D possibly TRBD1 on 5 matching bases. CDR1 and CDR2 from the germline V gene are LNHDA and SQIVND (reference sequence). The V end was cut by 3 bases, the J end by 2 bases, with 10 bases between. The CDR3 loop spans 14 amino acids. CDR3 loop: CASSITGPNYGYTF. CDR3 nucleotides: TGTGCCAGTAGTATCACGGGGCCCAACTATGGCTACACCTTC.

This sequence joins TRBV4-1 and TRBJ1-6; tentative D call: TRBD1 (6 bases). V gave up 1 base and J gave up 7 bases, with 11 bases separating them. The germline CDR1 and CDR2 sequences are MGHRA and YSYEKL. The CDR3 is 15 amino acids. CDR3 DNA sequence: TGCGCCAGCAGCCAAGGGTTGGGGGGCAATTCACCCCTCCACTTT. Protein: CASSQGLGGNSPLHF.

The chain is built from TRBV5-6 and TRBJ2-3, with TRBD1 as a possible D gene (5 bases). CDR1 and CDR2 from the germline V gene are SGHDT and YYEEEE. V was cut by 0 bases and J by 4 bases, with 12 bases left in between. This CDR3 has 15 residues. This CDR3 is CASSLAPMGPDTQYF. DNA of the CDR3: TGTGCCAGCAGCTTGGCTCCAATGGGGCCAGATACGCAGTATTTT.

The chain links TRBV5-1 to TRBJ1-5; TRBD1 might be the D (5 bases). There are 15 residues in the CDR3. Trimming removed 4 bases from V and 2 bases from J, with 13 bases in between. The germline CDR1 and CDR2 sequences are SGHRS and YFSETQ. The chain's CDR3 is CASSPAWGGNQPQHF. DNA for the CDR3: TGCGCCAGCAGCCCCGCCTGGGGCGGCAATCAGCCCCAGCATTTT. Full variable domain (remainder filled in from reference TRBV5-1 and TRBJ1-5): KAGVTQTPRYLIKTRGQQVTLSCSPISGHRSVSWYQQTPGQGLQFLFEYFSETQRNKGNFPGRFSGRQFSNSRSEMNVSTLELGDSALYLCASSPAWGGNQPQHFGDGTRLSIL.

The sample holds one count of this clone. V and J are TRBV4-1 and TRBJ2-2; weak D call: TRBD2 (6 bases). Between the trimmed V and J ends, which lost 3 bases and 9 bases, there was a span of 20 bases. This CDR3 comprises 16 residues. Germline lookup yields CDR1 MGHRA and CDR2 YSYEKL. The CDR3 loop reads CASSQKPGTLPRELFF. The CDR3 nucleotides read TGCGCCAGCAGCCAGAAACCCGGGACTCTACCCCGGGAGCTGTTTTTT.

Of note for this clone: The junction and the germline gene differ at one end; a read error may be behind it. The chain has TRBV7-7 and TRBJ2-2; D is uncertain. This CDR3 is built from 13 residues. From germline, CDR1 is SSHAT and CDR2 FNYEAQ (reference sequence). The CDR3 region is CASSFADTGELFF. CDR3 bases: TGTGCTAGCAGCTTTGCGGACACCGGGGAGCTGTTTTTT.

V is TRBV27 and J is TRBJ2-7; D not resolved. Germline values: CDR1 MNHEY, CDR2 SMNVEV (reference sequence). The V end was cut by 6 bases, the J end by 1 base, with 4 bases between. This CDR3 is built from 11 residues. In nucleotides, the CDR3 is TGTGCCAGCAGAAGTTCCTACGAGCAGTACTTC. Translating it yields CASRSSYEQYF.

V usage is TRBV5-1 and J usage is TRBJ2-7; 8 positions match TRBD1. The CDR3 length is 13 residues. The ends lost 4 bases at V and 3 bases at J; junction bases unmatched: 3. CDR1 is SGHRS, CDR2 YFSETQ, per germline. CDR3 residues: CASSIGTGYEQYF. The DNA for the CDR3 is TGCGCCAGCAGCATCGGGACAGGCTACGAGCAGTACTTC.

The CDR3 reads CASSPSGINQPQHF. In nucleotides, the CDR3 is TGCGCCAGCAGCCCATCGGGGATCAATCAGCCCCAGCATTTT. The chain recombines TRBV4-1 with TRBJ1-5; D uncertain. Germline assignment: CDR1 MGHRA and CDR2 YSYEKL. The V gene lost 4 bases and the J gene lost 3 bases, with 10 bases spanning the gap. This CDR3 spans 14 amino acids.

This chain links TRBV2 with TRBJ2-7; 7 bases fit TRBD1. This CDR3 contains 12 residues. After removal of 6 bases from V and 2 bases from J, the junction contained 1 base not matched to a gene. The V gene's germline CDR1 is SNHLY and CDR2 FYNNEI. The CDR3 here is CASRGTAYEQYF. The CDR3 DNA is TGTGCCAGCAGGGGGACAGCCTACGAGCAGTACTTC.

The chain joins TRBV19 to TRBJ2-1; 9 nucleotides line up with TRBD2. The CDR3 length is 15 residues. V lost 5 bases, J lost 4 bases, and 6 bases stayed unmatched. Germline-derived CDR1 and CDR2 are LNHDA and SQIVND (reference sequence). CDR3 in DNA: TGTGCCAGTAGTGTAGTGGCGGGAGGGTACAATGAGCAGTTCTTC. Translated, it gives CASSVVAGGYNEQFF.

About this clone: Other DNA sequences in the sample encode the same CDR3. The chain carries TRBV18 and TRBJ1-3; D possibly corresponds to TRBD1 (6 bases). This CDR3 spans 15 amino acids. Between the trimmed V and J ends, which lost 3 bases and 2 bases, there was a span of 11 bases. Germline V gene sequence: CDR1 KGHSH, CDR2 LQKENI. The CDR3 DNA follows: TGTGCCAGCTCACCCTTATCAGGGGCTGGAAACACCATATATTTT. Its protein product is CASSPLSGAGNTIYF.